This passage covers 25 T cell receptor beta chains from one sample sequenced in a study of blood T cell repertoires in COVID-19. Produced via immunoSEQ multiplex PCR; TCRdb's table is partial and in-frame only. This sample carries 120,000 to 150,000 clones, under 85% of them seen once, and the ten largest clones take 1.5% to 2%. The sequencing input was peripheral blood. These receptors all stem from a human donor in a cohort sampled during active COVID-19.

The chain has TRBV28 and TRBJ1-5; a weak D match, TRBD1 (5 bases). Looked up from germline, CDR1 is MDHEN and CDR2 is SYDVKM. Trimming cost V 8 bases and J 4 bases, with 15 bases left between them. The CDR3 loop spans 14 amino acids. The CDR3, as DNA: TGTGCCAGCGGAGTTGGGGCAGGGAATCAGCCCCAGCATTTT. Translated: CASGVGAGNQPQHF.

The chain recombines TRBV6-5 with TRBJ2-2; no definite D call. The CDR3 spans 12 residues. Germline CDR1 is MNHEY and CDR2 is SVGAGI. Trimming shortened V by 6 bases and J by 6 bases, and 8 bases separated the two germline ends. The chain's CDR3 is CASRALAGELFF. The DNA for the CDR3 is TGTGCCAGCAGGGCCCTCGCCGGGGAGCTGTTTTTT.

The rearrangement links TRBV18 to TRBJ2-5; weak D call: TRBD2 (6 bases). CDR1 KGHSH and CDR2 LQKENI come from the germline V gene. With 2 bases removed from V and 1 base from J, the gap between germline ends came to 8 bases. CDR3 length: 14 residues. CDR3 sequence (DNA): TGTGCCAGCTCACCAGGAGGGTCCCAAGAGACCCAGTACTTC. Protein: CASSPGGSQETQYF.

The V and J genes are TRBV30 and TRBJ2-1; D uncertain. Trimming took off 4 bases at V and 9 bases at J, with 10 bases between the two ends. This CDR3 has 11 amino acids. Germline CDR1 GTSNPN, CDR2 SVGIG (reference sequence). The CDR3 here is CAWNAGGEQFF. DNA of the CDR3: TGTGCCTGGAATGCCGGCGGTGAGCAGTTCTTC.

This chain uses TRBV4-1 with TRBJ2-7; D may be TRBD2 (6 bases). Trimming stripped 4 bases from V and 1 base from J, with 8 bases between. The V gene's germline CDR1 is MGHRA and CDR2 YSYEKL. This CDR3 is 13 amino acids long. CDR3 coding DNA: TGCGCCAGCAGCCGTGGGGGGTCCTACGAGCAGTACTTC. Protein: CASSRGGSYEQYF.

The V call is TRBV4-3, the J call TRBJ2-3, with D possibly TRBD2 on 5 matching bases. From germline, CDR1 is LGHNA and CDR2 YSLEER. Trimming took off 0 bases at V and 5 bases at J, with 15 bases between the two ends. The CDR3 runs 16 residues. The CDR3 sequence: CASSQDLVVRGDTQYF. Written as DNA, the CDR3 is TGCGCCAGCAGCCAAGATTTAGTCGTTCGGGGAGATACGCAGTATTTT.

The V gene is TRBV9, the J gene TRBJ2-2, with unresolved D. The CDR3 is 14 residues long. V was pared by 8 bases and J by 0 bases, with 11 bases between. Germline lookup yields CDR1 SGDLS and CDR2 YYNGEE. As DNA, the CDR3 is TGTGCCAGTACTGGAGCCCCGAACACCGGGGAGCTGTTTTTT. Protein product: CASTGAPNTGELFF.

The chain is built from TRBV7-9 and TRBJ2-7; TRBD1 might be the D (5 bases). Germline assignment: CDR1 SEHNR and CDR2 FQNEAQ (reference sequence). V was shortened by 4 bases and J by 2 bases, with 6 bases between the two germline ends. This CDR3 has 12 amino acids. For the CDR3, the DNA is TGTGCCAGCAGCTACAGGACCTACGAGCAGTACTTC. This gives the protein CASSYRTYEQYF.

This clone was picked up a small number of times. The chain couples TRBV10-2 to TRBJ2-5; 12 nucleotides match TRBD2. The CDR3 totals 16 residues. The germline V gene has CDR1 WSHSY and CDR2 SAAADI. Trimming removed 6 bases from V and 5 bases from J; junction bases left unmatched: 10. The CDR3 sequence: CASSLTSGSSGETQYF. The CDR3 DNA follows: TGCGCCAGCAGCTTGACTAGCGGGAGTAGTGGGGAGACCCAGTACTTC.

This clone was observed a few times. The chain recombines TRBV11-1 with TRBJ1-6; 7 positions match TRBD1. This CDR3 is built from 16 residues. V lost 4 bases to trimming and J lost 7 bases; unmatched junction nucleotides: 10. The germline V gene has CDR1 SGHAT and CDR2 FQDESV (reference sequence). This CDR3 is CASSYRGQNPNSPLHF. CDR3 DNA sequence: TGTGCCAGCAGCTACAGGGGACAGAACCCCAATTCACCCCTCCACTTT.

The chain employs TRBV11-3 and TRBJ2-1; 7 bases agree with TRBD2. Germline CDR1 SGHNT, CDR2 YENEEA. CDR3 length: 15 amino acids. The J segment lost 9 bases and the V segment lost 2 bases, leaving 10 bases of the junction unmatched. CDR3 DNA: TGTGCCAGCAGCTTAAGACTAGAGGGGAGGGGTGAGCAGTTCTTC. Its translation: CASSLRLEGRGEQFF.

The V call is TRBV12-3 or TRBV12-4, the J call TRBJ2-5, with no clear D. The V end lost 3 bases, the J end lost 1 base, and 6 bases lay between the germline ends. The CDR3 loop spans 13 amino acids. The CDR3 DNA sequence: TGTGCCAGCAGTTTCCACTCCCAAGAGACCCAGTACTTC. Encoded protein: CASSFHSQETQYF.

The rearrangement links TRBV4-1 to TRBJ2-3; 8 nucleotides align to TRBD2. The CDR3 is made up of 15 amino acids. The germline V gene encodes CDR1 MGHRA and CDR2 YSYEKL. V was clipped by 2 bases and J by 2 bases; unmatched bases: 3. The CDR3 DNA is TGCGCCAGCAGCCAATTACTAGCGGCCACAGATACGCAGTATTTT. This translates into CASSQLLAATDTQYF.

The J gene is TRBJ1-1, the V gene TRBV7-2; no clear D gene. V was cut by 5 bases and J by 2 bases, with 6 bases left in between. The CDR3 contains 12 residues. Per the germline V gene, CDR1 is SGHTA and CDR2 is FQGNSA. The CDR3 nucleotides are TGTGCCAGCAGCCGCACAAACACTGAAGCTTTCTTT. Its protein product is CASSRTNTEAFF.

The chain is built from TRBV5-5 and TRBJ2-7; no clear D. V was cut by 0 bases and J by 0 bases, with 10 bases left in between. Germline V CDR1 and CDR2: SGHKS, YYEKEE (reference sequence). The CDR3 consists of 15 residues. Here the CDR3 reads CASSLGYSSSYEQYF. The CDR3 DNA follows: TGTGCCAGCAGCTTGGGGTACAGCAGCTCCTACGAGCAGTACTTC. The variable domain in full, completed from reference TRBV5-5 and TRBJ2-7, reads DAGVTQSPTHLIKTRGQQVTLRCSPISGHKSVSWYQQVLGQGPQFIFQYYEKEERGRGNFPDRFSARQFPNYSSELNVNALLLGDSALYLCASSLGYSSSYEQYFGPGTRLTVT.

The J gene is TRBJ2-4, the V gene TRBV5-8, with 7 nucleotides matching TRBD2. This CDR3 is built from 15 residues. Germline V gene sequence: CDR1 SGHTS, CDR2 YDEGEE. V was pared by 1 base and J by 2 bases, with 3 bases of the junction left unmatched. The CDR3 bases are TGTGCCAGCAGCTTGCTCGGGGGGACCAAAAACATTCAGTACTTC. Protein sequence: CASSLLGGTKNIQYF.

This clone was picked up one time. The chain combines TRBV4-2 with TRBJ2-7; 7 positions match TRBD1. The CDR3 has 15 amino acids. Germline lookup yields CDR1 LGHNA and CDR2 YNFKEQ. V trimming: 1 base; J trimming: 3 bases; junction bases outside the gene matches: 6. The CDR3 DNA reads as TGTGCCAGCAGCCAAGCCCCGAGGGACAGCTACGAGCAGTACTTC. It yields the protein CASSQAPRDSYEQYF.

This clone turned up a few times. The gene calls are TRBV4-1 and TRBJ1-5; the match to TRBD1 covers 7 bases. With 4 bases clipped from V and 2 bases from J, the junction kept 5 bases outside the gene matches. This CDR3 contains 15 residues. Per germline, CDR1 MGHRA and CDR2 YSYEKL. CDR3 nucleotides: TGCGCCAGCAGCCCCGACAGGGCGGGCAATCAGCCCCAGCATTTT. The encoded protein is CASSPDRAGNQPQHF.

This chain links TRBV9 with TRBJ2-3; maybe TRBD2 (5 bases). The length of the CDR3 is 16 residues. Germline V gene sequence: CDR1 SGDLS, CDR2 YYNGEE. V lost 4 bases, J lost 0 bases, and 15 bases lay in between. The DNA of the CDR3 is TGTGCCAGCAGCAAAGTACTAGACCCTAGCACAGATACGCAGTATTTT. This codes for CASSKVLDPSTDTQYF.

V is TRBV28 and J is TRBJ2-3, with TRBD1 matching 8 bases. Germline lookup yields CDR1 MDHEN and CDR2 SYDVKM. The CDR3 is made up of 16 amino acids. The junction had 9 bases not matched to a gene; V was cut back by 6 bases and J by 1 base. CDR3 coding DNA: TGTGCCAGCAGGGCTGACAGGGGACCCCGCACAGATACGCAGTATTTT. Its protein is CASRADRGPRTDTQYF.

The chain is built from TRBV7-3 and TRBJ2-3; the match to TRBD2 covers 11 bases. Germline-derived CDR1 and CDR2 are SGHTA and FQGTGA. The V segment lost 3 bases and the J segment 4 bases; nucleotides outside the gene matches: 0. CDR3 length: 14 residues. The CDR3: CASSLGLAADTQYF. The CDR3, as DNA: TGTGCCAGCAGCTTGGGACTAGCGGCAGATACGCAGTATTTT. The full variable domain, with the rest looked up from reference TRBV7-3 and TRBJ2-3, is GAGVSQTPSNKVTEKGKYVELRCDPISGHTALYWYRQSLGQGPEFLIYFQGTGAADDSGLPNDRFFAVRPEGSVSTLKIQRTERGDSAVYLCASSLGLAADTQYFGPGTRLTVL.

The gene calls are TRBV5-1 and TRBJ2-6; TRBD1 matches at 7 bases. After removal of 5 bases from V and 1 base from J, the junction contained 9 bases not matched to a gene. The CDR3 length is 17 residues. Germline assignment: CDR1 SGHRS and CDR2 YFSETQ. CDR3 amino acids: CASSEQGRSSGANVLTF. The CDR3, as DNA: TGCGCCAGCAGTGAACAGGGGCGAAGTTCTGGGGCCAACGTCCTGACTTTC.

A single count supports this clone. V gene TRBV7-9 combines with J gene TRBJ2-7; D perhaps matches TRBD1 (6 bases). This CDR3 comprises 15 residues. CDR1 is SEHNR, CDR2 FQNEAQ, per germline (reference sequence). Trimming removed 4 bases from V and 0 bases from J, with 13 bases in between. This CDR3 is CASSSLDRASYEQYF. CDR3 bases: TGTGCCAGCAGCTCACTGGACAGAGCCTCCTACGAGCAGTACTTC.

CDR3 protein: CASSLSPTAWAQNGANVLTF. The CDR3 DNA is TGTGCCAGCAGCTTATCGCCAACAGCATGGGCCCAAAATGGGGCCAACGTCCTGACTTTC. V gene TRBV7-8 combines with J gene TRBJ2-6; D not certain. Germline V CDR1 and CDR2: SGHVS, FQNEAQ. The CDR3 runs to 20 residues. V was pared by 2 bases and J by 3 bases, with 23 bases between. The variable domain in full, completed from reference TRBV7-8 and TRBJ2-6, reads GAGVSQSPRYKVAKRGQDVALRCDPISGHVSLFWYQQALGQGPEFLTYFQNEAQLDKSGLPSDRFFAERPEGSVSTLKIQRTQQEDSAVYLCASSLSPTAWAQNGANVLTFGAGSRLTVL.

This sequence joins TRBV20-1 and TRBJ1-4; D is unresolved. Germline lookup yields CDR1 DFQATT and CDR2 SNEGSKA (reference sequence). V was cut by 1 base and J by 8 bases, with 5 bases left in between. This CDR3 contains 11 residues. The CDR3 spells CSARASEKLFF. The CDR3 DNA sequence: TGCAGTGCTAGAGCTTCGGAAAAACTGTTTTTT.